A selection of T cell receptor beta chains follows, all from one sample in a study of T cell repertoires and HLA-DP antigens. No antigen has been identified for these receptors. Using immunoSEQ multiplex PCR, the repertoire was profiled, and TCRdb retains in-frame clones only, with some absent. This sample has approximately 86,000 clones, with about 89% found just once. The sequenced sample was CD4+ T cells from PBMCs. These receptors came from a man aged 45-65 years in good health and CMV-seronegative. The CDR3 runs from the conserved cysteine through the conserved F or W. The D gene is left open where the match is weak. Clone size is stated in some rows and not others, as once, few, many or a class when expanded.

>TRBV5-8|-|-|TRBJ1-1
CASSLVGGVNTEAFF
TGTGCCAGCAGCTTGGTGGGGGGGGTGAACACTGAAGCTTTCTTT
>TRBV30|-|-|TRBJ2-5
CAWGAGGRPTQYF
TGTGCCTGGGGGGCCGGAGGAAGGCCGACCCAGTACTTC
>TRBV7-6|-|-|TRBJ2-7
CASSADPGPQANYEQYF
TGTGCCAGCAGCGCCGACCCGGGACCTCAAGCGAACTACGAGCAGTACTTC
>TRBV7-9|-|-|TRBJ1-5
CASSLSGDYQPQHF
TGTGCCAGCAGCTTAAGTGGAGATTATCAGCCCCAGCATTTT
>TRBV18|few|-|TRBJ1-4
CASSPRNEKLFF
TGTGCCAGCTCACCAAGGAATGAAAAACTGTTTTTT
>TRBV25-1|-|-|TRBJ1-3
CASSPPSSGNTIYF
TGTGCCAGCAGCCCGCCCAGCTCTGGAAACACCATATATTTT
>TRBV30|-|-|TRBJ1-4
CAWSVLGGKLFF
TGTGCCTGGAGTGTGTTGGGGGGAAAACTGTTTTTT
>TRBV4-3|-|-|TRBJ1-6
CASSQEGHSNSPLHF
TGCGCCAGCAGCCAAGAGGGACACAGTAATTCACCCCTCCACTTT
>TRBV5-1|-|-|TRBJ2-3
CASSLASGTDTQYF
TGCGCCAGCAGCTTGGCTTCAGGCACAGATACGCAGTATTTT
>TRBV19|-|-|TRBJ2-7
CASSFGPSPNEQYF
TGTGCCAGTAGTTTTGGACCATCACCCAACGAGCAGTACTTC
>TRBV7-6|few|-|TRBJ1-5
CASSPTGGNQPQHF
TGTGCCAGCAGCCCTACCGGGGGCAATCAGCCCCAGCATTTT
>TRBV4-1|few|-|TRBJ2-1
CASSQESYLEQFF
TGCGCCAGCAGCCAAGAAAGTTACCTCGAGCAGTTCTTC
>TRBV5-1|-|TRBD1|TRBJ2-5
CASSAGPGTGSGETQYF
TGCGCCAGCAGCGCGGGTCCCGGGACAGGGAGCGGAGAGACCCAGTACTTC
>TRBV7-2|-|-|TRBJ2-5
CASSVDRKETQYF
TGTGCCAGCAGCGTCGACCGTAAAGAGACCCAGTACTTC
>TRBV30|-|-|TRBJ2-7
CAWSSGAEQYF
TGTGCCTGGAGCTCCGGGGCGGAGCAGTACTTC
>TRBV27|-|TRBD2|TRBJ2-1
CASSTLAGGAVEQFF
TGTGCCAGCAGTACCTTAGCGGGAGGGGCCGTTGAGCAGTTCTTC
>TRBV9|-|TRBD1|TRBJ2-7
CASSVSTGAEDEQYF
TGTGCCAGCAGCGTGTCGACAGGGGCAGAAGACGAGCAGTACTTC
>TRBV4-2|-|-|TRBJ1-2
CASSQGSGLGGYTF
TGTGCCAGCAGCCAAGGGTCAGGGTTGGGTGGCTACACCTTC
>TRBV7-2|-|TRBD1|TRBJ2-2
CASSRQGQGFTGELFF
TGTGCCAGCAGCCGCCAGGGACAGGGATTTACCGGGGAGCTGTTTTTT
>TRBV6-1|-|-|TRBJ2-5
CASSARATTQYF
TGTGCCAGCAGTGCCAGGGCGACGACCCAGTACTTC
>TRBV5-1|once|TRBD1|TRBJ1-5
CASSPRTGENSNQPQHF
TGCGCCAGCAGCCCGAGGACAGGGGAGAATAGCAATCAGCCCCAGCATTTT
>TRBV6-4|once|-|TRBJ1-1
CASRMRGNTEAFF
TGTGCCAGCAGGATGAGGGGTAACACTGAAGCTTTCTTT
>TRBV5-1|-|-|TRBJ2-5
CASSPGAQETQYF
TGCGCCAGCAGTCCGGGGGCCCAAGAGACCCAGTACTTC
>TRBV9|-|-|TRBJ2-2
CASKWDVDTGELFF
TGTGCCAGCAAGTGGGACGTCGACACCGGGGAGCTGTTTTTT
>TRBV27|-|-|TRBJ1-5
CASSLGGRGNQPQHF
TGTGCCAGCAGTTTAGGGGGTCGGGGCAATCAGCCCCAGCATTTT
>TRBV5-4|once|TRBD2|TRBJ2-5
CASSSGLAGEETQYF
TGTGCCAGCAGCTCCGGACTAGCGGGGGAAGAGACCCAGTACTTC
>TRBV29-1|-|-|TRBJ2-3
CSVAGLLDYGTDTQYF
TGCAGCGTAGCAGGGTTATTGGACTATGGCACAGATACGCAGTATTTT